This entry concerns a single T cell receptor (beta chain). The antigen remains unidentified. Genomic DNA templated the TCR beta VDJ and CDR3 profiling. TCRdb reprocessed the reads with MiXCR, giving one entry per CDR3 protein. The table has roughly 300,000 distinct CDR3 sequences, 55% to 60% seen once. The V and J ends lost 4 bases and 1 base respectively, with 10 bases between them. The CDR3 loop spans 15 amino acids. CDR1 and CDR2 (germline): KGHDR, SFDVKD. The data were obtained in a study of CD8+CD57+ T cells in acquired aplastic anemia. Study-wide context: The study obtained an average of 3.2 ug of DNA from sorted CD4+ and CD8+ cells.

Study results and caveats: Found in both controls and patients were about 30 CD8+ CDR3 sequences. Controls did not differ significantly from patients in CD8+ Simpson's diversity.

The V gene is TRBV24-1, the J gene TRBJ1-5, with D unresolved. Source material: sorted CD4+, CD8+, or CD8+CD57+ T cells (not recorded which) from PBMCs. The TCR sequence derives from a human donor with severe aplastic anemia or a healthy control (not recorded which). CDR3 bases: TGTGCCACCAGTGACCCTGACGGGAGCAATCAGCCCCAGCATTTT. Amino acid sequence: CATSDPDGSNQPQHF.